The sequence of this T cell receptor (beta chain) was determined in a study of CD8 T cells in Susac syndrome. Random hexamers served to reverse transcribe roughly 0.45 to 1 ug RNA. A single record per CDR3 protein comes from TCRdb applying MiXCR to the immunoSEQ multiplex PCR reads. The sample lists 130,000 to 150,000 distinct CDR3 sequences, 94% occurring once. Sequencing used CD8+ T cells from PBMCs. This TCR came from a human donor in good health.

The CDR3 loop reads CSARDLASGELFF. The CDR3 DNA is TGCAGTGCTAGAGATCTCGCTTCCGGGGAGCTGTTTTTT. This sequence joins TRBV20-1 and TRBJ2-2; D ambiguous. Per the germline V gene, CDR1 is DFQATT and CDR2 is SNEGSKA (reference sequence). The CDR3 covers 13 residues. V dropped 0 bases and J dropped 6 bases, with 8 bases sitting between them.